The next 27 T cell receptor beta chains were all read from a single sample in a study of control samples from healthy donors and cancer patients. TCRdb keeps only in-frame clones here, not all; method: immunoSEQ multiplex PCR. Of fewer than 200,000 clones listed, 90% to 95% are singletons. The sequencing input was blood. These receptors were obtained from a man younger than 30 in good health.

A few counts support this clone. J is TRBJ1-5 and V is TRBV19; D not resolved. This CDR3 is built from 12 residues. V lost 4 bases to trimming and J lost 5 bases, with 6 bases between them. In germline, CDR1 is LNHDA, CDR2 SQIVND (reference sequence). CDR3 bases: TGTGCCAGTAGTACACCTGATCAGCCCCAGCATTTT. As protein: CASSTPDQPQHF.

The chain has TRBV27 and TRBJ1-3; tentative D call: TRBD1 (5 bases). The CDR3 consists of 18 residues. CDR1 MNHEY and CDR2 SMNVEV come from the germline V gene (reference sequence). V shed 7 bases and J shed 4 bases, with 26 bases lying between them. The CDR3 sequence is CASNLTLTQGPGGNTIYF. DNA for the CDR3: TGTGCCAGCAACCTCACCTTAACTCAGGGCCCGGGGGGAAACACCATATATTTT.

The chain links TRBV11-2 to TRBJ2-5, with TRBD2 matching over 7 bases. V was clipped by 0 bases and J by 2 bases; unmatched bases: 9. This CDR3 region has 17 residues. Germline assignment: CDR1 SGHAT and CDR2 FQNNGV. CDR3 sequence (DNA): TGTGCCAGCAGCTTAGAATGGCGACTAGCCAGACAAGAGACCCAGTACTTC. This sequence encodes CASSLEWRLARQETQYF.

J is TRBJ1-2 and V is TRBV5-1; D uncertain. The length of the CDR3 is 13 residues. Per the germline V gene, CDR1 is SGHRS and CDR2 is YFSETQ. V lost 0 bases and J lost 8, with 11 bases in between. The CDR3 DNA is TGCGCCAGCAGCTTGGAGGGCGGCGAGGGCTACACCTTC. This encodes CASSLEGGEGYTF.

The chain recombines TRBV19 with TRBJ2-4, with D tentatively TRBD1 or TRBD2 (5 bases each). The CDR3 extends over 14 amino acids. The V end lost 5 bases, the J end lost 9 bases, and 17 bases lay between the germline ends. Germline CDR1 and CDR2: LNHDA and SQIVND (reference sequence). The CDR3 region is CASSRMGPLVIQYF. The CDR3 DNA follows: TGTGCCAGTAGTCGTATGGGACCCCTAGTCATTCAGTACTTC.

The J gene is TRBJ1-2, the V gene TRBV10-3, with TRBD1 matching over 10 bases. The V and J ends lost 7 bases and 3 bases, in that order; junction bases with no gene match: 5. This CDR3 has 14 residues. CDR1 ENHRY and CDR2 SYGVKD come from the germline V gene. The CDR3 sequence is CAITGQGRDYGYTF. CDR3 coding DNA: TGTGCCATCACGGGACAGGGGAGGGACTATGGCTACACCTTC.

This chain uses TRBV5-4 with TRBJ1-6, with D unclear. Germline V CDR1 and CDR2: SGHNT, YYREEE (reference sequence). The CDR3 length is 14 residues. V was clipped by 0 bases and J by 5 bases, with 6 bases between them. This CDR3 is CASSLALDNSPLHF. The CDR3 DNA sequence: TGTGCCAGCAGCTTGGCGTTGGATAATTCACCCCTCCACTTT.

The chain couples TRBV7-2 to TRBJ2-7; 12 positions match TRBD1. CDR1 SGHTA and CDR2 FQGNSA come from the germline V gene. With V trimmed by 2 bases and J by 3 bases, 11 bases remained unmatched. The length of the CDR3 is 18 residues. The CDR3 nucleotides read TGTGCCAGCAGCTTATCTGGATCAGGGACAGGGGGCGGCTACGAGCAGTACTTC. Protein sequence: CASSLSGSGTGGGYEQYF.

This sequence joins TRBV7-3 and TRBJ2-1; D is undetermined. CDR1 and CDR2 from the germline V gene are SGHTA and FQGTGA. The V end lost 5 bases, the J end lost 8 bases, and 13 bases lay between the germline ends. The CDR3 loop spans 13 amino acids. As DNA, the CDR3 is TGTGCCAGCAGCCGTGTCAGAGGTGATGAGCAGTTCTTC. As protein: CASSRVRGDEQFF.

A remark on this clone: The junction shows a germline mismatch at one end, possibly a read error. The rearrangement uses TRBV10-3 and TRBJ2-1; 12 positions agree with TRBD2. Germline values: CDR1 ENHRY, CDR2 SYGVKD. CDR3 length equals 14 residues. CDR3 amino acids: CAISESGTSGPWVF. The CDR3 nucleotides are TGTGCCATCAGTGAATCCGGGACTAGCGGGCCCTGGGTCTTC.

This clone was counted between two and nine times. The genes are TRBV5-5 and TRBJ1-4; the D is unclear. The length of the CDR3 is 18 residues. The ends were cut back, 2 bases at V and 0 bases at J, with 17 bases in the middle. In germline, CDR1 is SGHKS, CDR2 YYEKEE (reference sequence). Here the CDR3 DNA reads TGTGCCAGCAGCTTCCGTTTCGTAGCTATTGCAACTAATGAAAAACTGTTTTTT. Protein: CASSFRFVAIATNEKLFF. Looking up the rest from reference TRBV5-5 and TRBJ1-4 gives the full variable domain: DAGVTQSPTHLIKTRGQQVTLRCSPISGHKSVSWYQQVLGQGPQFIFQYYEKEERGRGNFPDRFSARQFPNYSSELNVNALLLGDSALYLCASSFRFVAIATNEKLFFGSGTQLSVL.

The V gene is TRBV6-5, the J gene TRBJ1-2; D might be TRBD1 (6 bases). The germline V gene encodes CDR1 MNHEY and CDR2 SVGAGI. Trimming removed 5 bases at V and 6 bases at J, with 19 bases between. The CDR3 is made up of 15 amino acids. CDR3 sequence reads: CASSNPNTGTDGYTF. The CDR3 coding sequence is TGTGCCAGCAGTAACCCAAATACAGGGACTGATGGCTACACCTTC.

CDR3 protein: CAWSVRVGFRNNSPLHF. The CDR3 nucleotides read TGTGCCTGGAGTGTACGGGTTGGGTTCAGGAACAATTCACCCCTCCACTTT. The rearrangement uses TRBV30 and TRBJ1-6; no clear D gene. This CDR3 comprises 17 residues. Looked up from germline, CDR1 is GTSNPN and CDR2 is SVGIG (reference sequence). Trimming pared 0 bases from V and 7 bases from J, leaving 19 bases between.

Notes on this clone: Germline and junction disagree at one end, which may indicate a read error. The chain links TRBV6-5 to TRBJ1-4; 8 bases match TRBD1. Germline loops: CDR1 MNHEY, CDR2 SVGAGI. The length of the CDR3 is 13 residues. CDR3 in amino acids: CASSPGTGTAVYF. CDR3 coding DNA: TGTGCCAGCAGTCCGGGGACAGGTACCGCCGTTTATTTT.

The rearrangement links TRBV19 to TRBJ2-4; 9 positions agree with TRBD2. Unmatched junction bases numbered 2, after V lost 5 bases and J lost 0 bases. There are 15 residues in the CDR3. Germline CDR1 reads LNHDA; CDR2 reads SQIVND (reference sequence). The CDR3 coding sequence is TGTGCCAGTAGTTTTAGCGGGGGAGCCAAAAACATTCAGTACTTC. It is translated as CASSFSGGAKNIQYF. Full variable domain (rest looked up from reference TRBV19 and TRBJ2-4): DGGITQSPKYLFRKEGQNVTLSCEQNLNHDAMYWYRQDPGQGLRLIYYSQIVNDFQKGDIAEGYSVSREKKESFPLTVTSAQKNPTAFYLCASSFSGGAKNIQYFGAGTRLSVL.

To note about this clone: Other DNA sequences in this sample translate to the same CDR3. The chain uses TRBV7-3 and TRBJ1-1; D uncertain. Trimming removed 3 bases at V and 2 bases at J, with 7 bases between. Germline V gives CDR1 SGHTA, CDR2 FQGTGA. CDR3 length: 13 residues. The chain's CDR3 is CASSLDPNTEAFF. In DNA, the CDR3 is TGTGCCAGCAGCTTGGACCCCAACACTGAAGCTTTCTTT.

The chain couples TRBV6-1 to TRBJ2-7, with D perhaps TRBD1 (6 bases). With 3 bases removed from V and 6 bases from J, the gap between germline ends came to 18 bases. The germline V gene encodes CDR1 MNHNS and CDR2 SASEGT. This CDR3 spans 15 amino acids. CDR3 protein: CASSEKGQGFGEQYF. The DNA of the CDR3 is TGTGCCAGCAGTGAGAAAGGGCAGGGGTTTGGCGAGCAGTACTTC.

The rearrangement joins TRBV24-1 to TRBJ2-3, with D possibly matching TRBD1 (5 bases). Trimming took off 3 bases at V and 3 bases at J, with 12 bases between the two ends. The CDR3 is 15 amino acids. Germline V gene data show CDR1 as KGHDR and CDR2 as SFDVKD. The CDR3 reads CATSDTREGTDTQYF. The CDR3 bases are TGTGCCACCAGTGATACCAGGGAAGGTACAGATACGCAGTATTTT.

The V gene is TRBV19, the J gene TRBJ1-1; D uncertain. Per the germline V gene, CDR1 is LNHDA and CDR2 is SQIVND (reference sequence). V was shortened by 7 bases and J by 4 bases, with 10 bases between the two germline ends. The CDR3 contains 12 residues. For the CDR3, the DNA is TGTGCCAGTATGGAGGGCATCACTGAAGCTTTCTTT. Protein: CASMEGITEAFF.

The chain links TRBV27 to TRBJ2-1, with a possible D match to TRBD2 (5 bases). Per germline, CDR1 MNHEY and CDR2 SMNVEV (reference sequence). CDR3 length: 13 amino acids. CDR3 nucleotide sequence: TGTGCGGCGGGCCCACGGGAAGGGAATGAGCAGTTCTTC. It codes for CAAGPREGNEQFF.

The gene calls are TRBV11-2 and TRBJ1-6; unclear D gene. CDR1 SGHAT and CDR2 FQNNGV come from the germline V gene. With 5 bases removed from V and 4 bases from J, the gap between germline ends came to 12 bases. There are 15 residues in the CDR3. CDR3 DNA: TGTGCCAGCAGCCAGTGGACGGGATATAATTCACCCCTCCACTTT. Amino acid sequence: CASSQWTGYNSPLHF.

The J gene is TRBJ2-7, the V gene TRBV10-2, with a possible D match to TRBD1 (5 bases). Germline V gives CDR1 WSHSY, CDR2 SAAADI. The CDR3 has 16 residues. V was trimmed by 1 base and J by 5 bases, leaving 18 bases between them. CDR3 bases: TGCGCCAGCAGTGAGTTCCGGGCAGGGCGCGCTCACGAGCAGTACTTC. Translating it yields CASSEFRAGRAHEQYF.

CDR3 nucleotides: TGTGCCAGCAGCCAATTACGGGAAGCCAAAAACATTCAGTACTTC. Protein sequence: CASSQLREAKNIQYF. The chain combines TRBV7-9 with TRBJ2-4; weak D call: TRBD2 (5 bases). In germline, CDR1 is SEHNR, CDR2 FQNEAQ (reference sequence). The CDR3 spans 15 residues. V dropped 5 bases and J dropped 0 bases, with 11 bases sitting between them.

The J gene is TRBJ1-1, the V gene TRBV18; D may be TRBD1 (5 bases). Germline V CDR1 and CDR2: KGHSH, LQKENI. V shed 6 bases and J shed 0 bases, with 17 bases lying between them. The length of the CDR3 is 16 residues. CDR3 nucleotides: TGTGCCAGCTCTTCACGCCAGGGTTGGGTGAACACTGAAGCTTTCTTT. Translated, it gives CASSSRQGWVNTEAFF.

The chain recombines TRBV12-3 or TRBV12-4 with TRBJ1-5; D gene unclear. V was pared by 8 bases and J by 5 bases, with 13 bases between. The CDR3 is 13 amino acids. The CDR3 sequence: CASGQGFDQPQHF. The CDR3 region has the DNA TGTGCCAGCGGCCAAGGCTTTGATCAGCCCCAGCATTTT.

The CDR3 DNA sequence: TGCGCCAGCTCCCATATAGGGGGATGGAACACTGAAGCTTTCTTT. Translation: CASSHIGGWNTEAFF. The rearrangement joins TRBV5-1 to TRBJ1-1; tentatively, D is TRBD1 (6 bases). V was trimmed by 7 bases and J by 1 base, leaving 17 bases between them. Germline CDR1 reads SGHRS; CDR2 reads YFSETQ. The CDR3 totals 15 residues.

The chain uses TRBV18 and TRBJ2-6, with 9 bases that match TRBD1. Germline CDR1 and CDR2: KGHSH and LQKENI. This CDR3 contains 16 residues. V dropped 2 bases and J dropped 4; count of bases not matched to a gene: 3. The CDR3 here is CASSPWTGVGANVLTF. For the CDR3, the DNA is TGTGCCAGCTCACCATGGACAGGGGTCGGGGCCAACGTCCTGACTTTC. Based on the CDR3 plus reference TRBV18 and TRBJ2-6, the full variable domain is NAGVMQNPRHLVRRRGQEARLRCSPMKGHSHVYWYRQLPEEGLKFMVYLQKENIIDESGMPKERFSAEFPKEGPSILRIQQVVRGDSAAYFCASSPWTGVGANVLTFGAGSRLTVL.